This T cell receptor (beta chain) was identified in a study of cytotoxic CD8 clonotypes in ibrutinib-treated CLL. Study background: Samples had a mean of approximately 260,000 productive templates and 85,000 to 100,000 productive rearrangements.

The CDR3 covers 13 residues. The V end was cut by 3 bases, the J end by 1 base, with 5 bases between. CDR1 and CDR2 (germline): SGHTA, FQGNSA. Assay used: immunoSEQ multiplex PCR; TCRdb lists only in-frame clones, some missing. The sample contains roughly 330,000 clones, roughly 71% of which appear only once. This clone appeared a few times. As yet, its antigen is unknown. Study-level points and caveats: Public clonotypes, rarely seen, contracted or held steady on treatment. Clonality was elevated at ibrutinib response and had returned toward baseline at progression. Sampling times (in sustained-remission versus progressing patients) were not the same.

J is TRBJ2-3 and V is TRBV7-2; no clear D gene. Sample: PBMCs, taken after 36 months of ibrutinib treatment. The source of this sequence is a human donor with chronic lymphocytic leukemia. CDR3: CASSFGRTDTQYF. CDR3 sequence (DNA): TGTGCCAGCAGCTTTGGCCGCACAGATACGCAGTATTTT.